Presented here are 32 T cell receptor beta chains from one specimen sequenced in a study of cytomegalovirus exposure and HLA in healthy donors. The primer mix had 60 Vbeta and 13 Jbeta primers. Sequencing was performed with immunoSEQ multiplex PCR; in TCRdb, only in-frame clones are kept and a portion is missing. The table records about 120,000 clones, approximately 80% of them present only once. What was sequenced was PBMCs. The receptor set was obtained from a man aged 35 to 55 in good health and CMV-seropositive.

CDR3 DNA: TGTGCCAGCAGCTTAGGGGGGGGAAGTACTGAAGCTTTCTTT. It translates to CASSLGGGSTEAFF. This chain joins TRBV7-9 and TRBJ1-1; maybe TRBD1 (5 bases). This CDR3 region has 14 residues. Trimming stripped 1 base from V and 5 bases from J, with 11 bases between. The germline gives CDR1 SEHNR, CDR2 FQNEAQ (reference sequence).

There are a few counts of this clone. This chain links TRBV9 with TRBJ2-7; the match to TRBD1 covers 7 bases. CDR3 size: 15 residues. From germline, CDR1 is SGDLS and CDR2 YYNGEE. J lost 2 bases, V lost 4 bases, and 9 bases had no gene match. The CDR3 here is CASSTGTAATYEQYF. The CDR3 nucleotides are TGTGCCAGCAGCACAGGGACAGCCGCTACCTACGAGCAGTACTTC.

The V call is TRBV6-5, the J call TRBJ1-2; possibly TRBD1 for D (6 bases). Looked up from germline, CDR1 is MNHEY and CDR2 is SVGAGI. This CDR3 contains 13 residues. The V end was cut by 2 bases, the J end by 4 bases, with 8 bases between. CDR3 protein: CASSYDRSYGYTF. CDR3 nucleotides: TGTGCCAGCAGTTACGACAGGAGCTATGGCTACACCTTC.

The J gene is TRBJ1-1, the V gene TRBV29-1; D is ambiguous. With 1 base removed from V and 1 base from J, the gap between germline ends came to 7 bases. Germline lookup yields CDR1 SQVTM and CDR2 ANQGSEA. CDR3 size: 13 residues. The CDR3 reads CSVEVRENTEAFF. The CDR3 region has the DNA TGCAGCGTTGAAGTGCGGGAGAACACTGAAGCTTTCTTT.

The CDR3 sequence is CASSLELAGVDTQYF. The CDR3 DNA sequence: TGTGCCAGCAGCTTAGAACTAGCGGGGGTGGATACGCAGTATTTT. The V call is TRBV7-2, the J call TRBJ2-3; 11 nucleotides agree with TRBD2. The length of the CDR3 is 15 residues. Trimming took 1 base from V and 6 from J; bases not matched to a gene: 3. Germline V gene lookup returns CDR1 SGHTA and CDR2 FQGNSA.

V usage is TRBV6-5 and J usage is TRBJ2-7; TRBD1 agrees at 10 bases. The CDR3 runs to 15 residues. J lost 7 bases, V lost 2 bases, and 8 bases had no gene match. CDR1 is MNHEY, CDR2 SVGAGI, per germline. CDR3 bases: TGTGCCAGCAGTTACGGGGGGACAGGGGTCTCAGAGCAGTACTTC. It encodes CASSYGGTGVSEQYF.

The chain employs TRBV7-9 and TRBJ2-5, with 11 nucleotides matching TRBD2. V lost 6 bases and J lost 0; bases outside the gene matches: 12. Per the germline V gene, CDR1 is SEHNR and CDR2 is FQNEAQ (reference sequence). This CDR3 region has 18 residues. This CDR3 is CASRPQGMTSGNQETQYF. The CDR3 DNA reads as TGTGCCAGCAGGCCTCAGGGGATGACTAGCGGGAACCAAGAGACCCAGTACTTC. Variable domain in full (rest from reference TRBV7-9 and TRBJ2-5): DTGVSQNPRHKITKRGQNVTFRCDPISEHNRLYWYRQTLGQGPEFLTYFQNEAQLEKSRLLSDRFSAERPKGSFSTLEIQRTEQGDSAMYLCASRPQGMTSGNQETQYFGPGTRLLVL.

The chain recombines TRBV13 with TRBJ2-7, with a tentative D call TRBD1 (5 bases). Germline-derived CDR1 and CDR2 are PRHDT and FYEKMQ (reference sequence). The CDR3 has 14 residues. Trimming pared 3 bases from V and 2 bases from J, leaving 11 bases between. CDR3 protein: CASSLYRRPYEQYF. In DNA, the CDR3 is TGTGCCAGCAGCTTGTACAGGAGACCCTACGAGCAGTACTTC.

V gene TRBV7-9 combines with J gene TRBJ2-1; TRBD2 agrees at 9 bases. Germline V gives CDR1 SEHNR, CDR2 FQNEAQ (reference sequence). CDR3 size: 17 residues. J lost 6 bases, V lost 4 bases, and 13 bases had no gene match. CDR3 protein: CASSYSGGVNLANEQFF. The CDR3 DNA follows: TGTGCCAGCAGCTATAGCGGGGGCGTTAATCTTGCCAATGAGCAGTTCTTC.

The V call is TRBV28, the J call TRBJ1-2; no clear D gene. CDR1 is MDHEN and CDR2 is SYDVKM in the germline V gene. V lost 7 bases to trimming and J lost 1 base, with 7 bases between them. This CDR3 is built from 12 residues. The CDR3 region has the DNA TGTGCCAGCATGGTCGGTAACTATGGCTACACCTTC. This translates into CASMVGNYGYTF.

The chain is built from TRBV7-2 and TRBJ2-3; 8 nucleotides align to TRBD2. The CDR3 is 14 amino acids. CDR1 is SGHTA, CDR2 FQGNSA, per germline. With V trimmed by 4 bases and J by 5 bases, 5 bases remained unmatched. The CDR3 here is CASSSGLVGDTQYF. Here the CDR3 DNA reads TGTGCCAGCAGCTCGGGACTAGTTGGAGATACGCAGTATTTT. The full variable domain, in which reference TRBV7-2 and TRBJ2-3 provide the parts outside the CDR3, is GAGVSQSPSNKVTEKGKDVELRCDPISGHTALYWYRQSLGQGLEFLIYFQGNSAPDKSGLPSDRFSAERTGGSVSTLTIQRTQQEDSAVYLCASSSGLVGDTQYFGPGTRLTVL.

The gene calls are TRBV4-3 and TRBJ1-6; perhaps TRBD1 as D (5 bases). Germline assignment: CDR1 LGHNA and CDR2 YSLEER. CDR3 length equals 17 residues. Trimming removed 0 bases at V and 6 bases at J, with 15 bases between. The DNA of the CDR3 is TGCGCCAGCAGCCAAGATACCGCAGGGAACGCTAATTCACCCCTCCACTTT. As protein: CASSQDTAGNANSPLHF.

On this clone: Other DNA sequences in the sample encode the same CDR3. V is TRBV7-2 and J is TRBJ2-5, with a tentative D call TRBD2 (7 bases). The CDR3 has 14 amino acids. Germline V gives CDR1 SGHTA, CDR2 FQGNSA. V gave up 3 bases and J gave up 5 bases, with 13 bases separating them. DNA of the CDR3: TGTGCCAGCAGCTTTGGGGGGGCCAGGGAGACCCAGTACTTC. Protein sequence: CASSFGGARETQYF. Full variable domain (rest looked up from reference TRBV7-2 and TRBJ2-5): GAGVSQSPSNKVTEKGKDVELRCDPISGHTALYWYRQSLGQGLEFLIYFQGNSAPDKSGLPSDRFSAERTGGSVSTLTIQRTQQEDSAVYLCASSFGGARETQYFGPGTRLLVL.

Notes on this clone: The sample carries other DNA sequences with the same CDR3. The J gene is TRBJ2-7, the V gene TRBV2; D is undetermined. The CDR3 runs to 13 residues. V lost 6 bases, J lost 2 bases, and 11 bases lay in between. The germline V gene has CDR1 SNHLY and CDR2 FYNNEI. DNA of the CDR3: TGTGCCAGCAGGGTTGGAACAGCCTACGAGCAGTACTTC. This gives the protein CASRVGTAYEQYF. The complete variable domain, with remaining parts taken from reference TRBV2 and TRBJ2-7, reads EPEVTQTPSHQVTQMGQEVILRCVPISNHLYFYWYRQILGQKVEFLVSFYNNEISEKSEIFDDQFSVERPDGSNFTLKIRSTKLEDSAMYFCASRVGTAYEQYFGPGTRLTVT.

The chain carries TRBV5-1 and TRBJ2-5; 9 nucleotides align to TRBD1. This CDR3 region has 16 residues. J gave up 3 bases and V 0 bases, and 6 bases lay outside the gene matches. Germline lookup yields CDR1 SGHRS and CDR2 YFSETQ. The CDR3: CASSLAPGTGKETQYF. CDR3 nucleotides: TGCGCCAGCAGCTTGGCCCCCGGGACAGGGAAAGAGACCCAGTACTTC.

This clone came up once. The V gene is TRBV7-2, the J gene TRBJ1-5; 9 nucleotides match TRBD1. The CDR3 has 17 residues. From germline, CDR1 is SGHTA and CDR2 FQGNSA. Trimming cost V 2 bases and J 6 bases; bases outside gene matches: 11. CDR3 in DNA: TGTGCCAGCAGCTTAACCCCGGGACAGGGAACGGGTCAGCCCCAGCATTTT. It codes for CASSLTPGQGTGQPQHF.

The chain has TRBV7-9 and TRBJ2-1; TRBD1 is a possible D gene (5 bases). CDR1 and CDR2 (germline): SEHNR, FQNEAQ (reference sequence). V was cut by 5 bases and J by 6 bases, with 11 bases left in between. This CDR3 is 13 amino acids long. The CDR3 sequence: CASSLPGANEQFF. CDR3 DNA: TGTGCCAGCAGCCTCCCTGGGGCCAATGAGCAGTTCTTC.

This chain connects TRBV5-6 to TRBJ2-7, with 9 bases identical to TRBD1. Per germline, CDR1 SGHDT and CDR2 YYEEEE. The CDR3 length is 13 residues. The trim removed 3 bases at V and 4 bases at J, leaving 2 bases unmatched. Written as DNA, the CDR3 is TGTGCCAGCAGCTATGGACAGGGGTACGAGCAGTACTTC. Protein: CASSYGQGYEQYF.

The V and J genes are TRBV2 and TRBJ1-3, with unresolved D. Looked up from germline, CDR1 is SNHLY and CDR2 is FYNNEI. CDR3 length equals 14 residues. Trimming shortened V by 7 bases and J by 0 bases, and 10 bases separated the two germline ends. The DNA for the CDR3 is TGTGCCAGCAAGGACTTACGCTCTGGAAACACCATATATTTT. It encodes CASKDLRSGNTIYF.

This clone was detected a few times. The V call is TRBV9, the J call TRBJ1-5; possibly TRBD1 for D (6 bases). The CDR3 contains 15 residues. Germline V gene lookup returns CDR1 SGDLS and CDR2 YYNGEE. Trimming removed 0 bases at V and 6 bases at J, with 13 bases between. The CDR3 bases are TGTGCCAGCAGCGTAGGGCAGGGGTTTTCTCAGCCCCAGCATTTT. Translated: CASSVGQGFSQPQHF. Looking up the rest from reference TRBV9 and TRBJ1-5 gives the full variable domain: DSGVTQTPKHLITATGQRVTLRCSPRSGDLSVYWYQQSLDQGLQFLIQYYNGEERAKGNILERFSAQQFPDLHSELNLSSLELGDSALYFCASSVGQGFSQPQHFGDGTRLSIL.

V usage is TRBV4-3 and J usage is TRBJ1-6; weak D call: TRBD1 (5 bases). Germline CDR1 reads LGHNA; CDR2 reads YSLEER. V was shortened by 0 bases and J by 9 bases, with 12 bases between the two germline ends. The length of the CDR3 is 15 residues. CDR3 in DNA: TGCGCCAGCAGCCAAGATCGTGGGGGACTTTCACCCCTCCACTTT. This sequence encodes CASSQDRGGLSPLHF.

V is TRBV6-5 and J is TRBJ2-7, with TRBD1 identical over 8 bases. Germline V gives CDR1 MNHEY, CDR2 SVGAGI. After removal of 6 bases from V and 2 bases from J, the junction contained 3 bases not matched to a gene. The CDR3 runs 13 residues. Written as DNA, the CDR3 is TGTGCCAGCAGCCAGGGGGCGGCCTACGAGCAGTACTTC. Protein sequence: CASSQGAAYEQYF.

The sample holds many counts of this clone. The genes are TRBV6-4 and TRBJ2-3; 11 bases fit TRBD2. This CDR3 comprises 13 residues. V was clipped by 9 bases and J by 2 bases; unmatched bases: 1. The germline CDR1 and CDR2 sequences are MRHNA and SNTAGT. The DNA of the CDR3 is TGTGCCAGTAGCGGGGGGGCCACAGATACGCAGTATTTT. Translation: CASSGGATDTQYF.

The V call is TRBV5-1, the J call TRBJ1-2; D not resolved. The V end lost 0 bases, the J end lost 8 bases, and 8 bases lay between the germline ends. This CDR3 has 12 residues. The germline CDR1 and CDR2 sequences are SGHRS and YFSETQ. CDR3 loop: CASSLVGNGYTF. In DNA, the CDR3 is TGCGCCAGCAGCTTGGTGGGCAACGGCTACACCTTC.

The rearrangement joins TRBV4-1 to TRBJ1-6, with TRBD1 identical over 7 bases. Unmatched junction bases numbered 7, after V lost 2 bases and J lost 9 bases. Germline CDR1 MGHRA, CDR2 YSYEKL. This CDR3 comprises 15 residues. The CDR3 reads CASSQWTGGGSPLHF. In DNA, the CDR3 is TGCGCCAGCAGCCAATGGACAGGCGGTGGTTCACCCCTCCACTTT.

The chain has TRBV5-1 and TRBJ1-2, with a tentative D call TRBD1 (5 bases). The CDR3 runs 13 residues. CDR1 and CDR2 from the germline V gene are SGHRS and YFSETQ. The V end was cut by 0 bases, the J end by 4 bases, with 7 bases between. The CDR3 here is CASSLGGSYGYTF. CDR3 nucleotides: TGCGCCAGCAGCTTGGGGGGCTCCTATGGCTACACCTTC.

The CDR3 loop is CASSIQGAGNTIYF. CDR3 in DNA: TGTGCCAGCTCAATACAGGGGGCTGGAAACACCATATATTTT. The chain has TRBV28 and TRBJ1-3; the match to TRBD1 covers 8 bases. Trimming took 8 bases from V and 2 from J; bases not matched to a gene: 5. Germline V gene sequence: CDR1 MDHEN, CDR2 SYDVKM. The CDR3 is 14 amino acids.

The CDR3 nucleotides read TGTGCTAGTGGTTCATTGTATCCGAAGGCGGTTGGCTACACCTTC. Translated, it gives CASGSLYPKAVGYTF. V gene TRBV12-5 combines with J gene TRBJ1-2, with D unclear. The germline V gene encodes CDR1 LGHNT and CDR2 FRNRAP. V lost 4 bases and J 7 bases, leaving 19 bases between the germline ends. This CDR3 is built from 15 residues. The full variable domain, its missing parts supplied by reference TRBV12-5 and TRBJ1-2, is DARVTQTPRHKVTEMGQEVTMRCQPILGHNTVFWYRQTMMQGLELLAYFRNRAPLDDSGMPKDRFSAEMPDATLATLKIQPSEPRDSAVYFCASGSLYPKAVGYTFGSGTRLTVV.

The V gene is TRBV12-5, the J gene TRBJ1-5; D is uncertain. Germline CDR1 and CDR2: LGHNT and FRNRAP. The ends were cut back, 4 bases at V and 6 bases at J, with 19 bases in the middle. The CDR3 spans 16 residues. The DNA for the CDR3 is TGTGCTAGTGGTTCAAACTTGGAGGGAGGGCGTCAGCCCCAGCATTTT. Residues: CASGSNLEGGRQPQHF.

The chain has TRBV29-1 and TRBJ2-5, with TRBD2 matching 11 bases. The germline CDR1 and CDR2 sequences are SQVTM and ANQGSEA. V dropped 0 bases and J dropped 5; count of bases not matched to a gene: 11. The CDR3 totals 17 residues. The CDR3 loop is CSVEDAAYSGGAETQYF. The CDR3 DNA is TGCAGCGTTGAAGATGCGGCATATAGCGGGGGGGCGGAGACCCAGTACTTC. The whole variable domain, filled in from reference TRBV29-1 and TRBJ2-5, reads SAVISQKPSRDICQRGTSLTIQCQVDSQVTMMFWYRQQPGQSLTLIATANQGSEATYESGFVIDKFPISRPNLTFSTLTVSNMSPEDSSIYLCSVEDAAYSGGAETQYFGPGTRLLVL.

The chain is built from TRBV21-1 and TRBJ1-5; whether TRBD1, the table's D call, matches the DNA was not checked. TRBV21-1 constitutes a pseudogene. This CDR3 region has 18 residues. In DNA, the CDR3 is TGTGCCAGCAGCAAAGGCCCAGGGCCCCCTTATAGCAATCAGCCCCAGCATTTT. This gives the protein CASSKGPGPPYSNQPQHF.

There are a few counts of this clone. The chain links TRBV4-1 to TRBJ1-1; no clear D. This CDR3 is built from 15 residues. Germline assignment: CDR1 MGHRA and CDR2 YSYEKL. V lost 1 base, J lost 1 base, and 10 bases lay in between. The CDR3 sequence: CASSQGQHKNTEAFF. The CDR3 coding sequence is TGCGCCAGCAGCCAAGGCCAACACAAGAACACTGAAGCTTTCTTT.